Each of the 19 T cell receptor beta chains below was sequenced from the same sample in a study of blood T cell repertoires in COVID-19. Profiled with immunoSEQ multiplex PCR; TCRdb holds only in-frame clones, not every one. There are some 300,000 clones in the sample; around 90% occur only once, and over 3.5% lies in the top ten. Sequenced sample: PBMCs or T cells enriched from blood (not recorded which). The source is a woman aged 18 to 35 with acute COVID-19.

This chain's CDR3 is CASSMGRGYGYTF. For the CDR3, the DNA is TGTGCCAGTAGTATGGGCAGGGGCTATGGCTACACCTTC. This rearrangement joins TRBV19 to TRBJ1-2; D perhaps matches TRBD1 (6 bases). This CDR3 spans 13 amino acids. From germline, CDR1 is LNHDA and CDR2 SQIVND (reference sequence). V was pared by 3 bases and J by 4 bases, with 9 bases between.

The CDR3 is CSAAQFREQFF. CDR3 DNA: TGCAGTGCTGCCCAGTTCAGAGAGCAGTTCTTC. This chain links TRBV20-1 with TRBJ2-1; the D is unclear. The CDR3 runs 11 residues. Trimming removed 5 bases from V and 10 bases from J, with 12 bases in between. Germline V lookup: CDR1 DFQATT, CDR2 SNEGSKA (reference sequence).

The chain employs TRBV11-1 and TRBJ1-1; 8 nucleotides line up with TRBD1. Germline trimming cut 8 bases from V and 4 bases from J; bases unmatched to any gene: 9. Germline values: CDR1 SGHAT, CDR2 FQDESV (reference sequence). The CDR3 runs to 14 residues. The CDR3, as DNA: TGTGCCAGCTCGGTAGCAGGGGGCACCACTGAAGCTTTCTTT. Protein product: CASSVAGGTTEAFF.

In this sample, this clone turned up once. The chain joins TRBV11-3 to TRBJ1-1; 8 nucleotides agree with TRBD1. The CDR3 spans 15 residues. CDR1 is SGHNT, CDR2 YENEEA, per germline. Trimming at V came to 0 bases and at J to 4 bases, leaving 4 bases not matched to a gene. As DNA, the CDR3 is TGTGCCAGCAGCTTAGATTCAGGGGGCAGCACTGAAGCTTTCTTT. Translated: CASSLDSGGSTEAFF.

The rearrangement links TRBV6-5 to TRBJ2-7, with TRBD1 identical over 8 bases. The germline gives CDR1 MNHEY, CDR2 SVGAGI. The V and J ends lost 6 bases and 6 bases, in that order; junction bases with no gene match: 13. The CDR3 covers 15 residues. CDR3 amino acids: CASSPDRVGGREQYF. The CDR3 bases are TGTGCCAGCAGCCCGGACAGGGTTGGGGGCCGCGAGCAGTACTTC.

The CDR3 reads CASSLADRGLSKVSYEQYF. Here the CDR3 DNA reads TGTGCCAGCAGCCTAGCCGACAGGGGGCTCTCGAAGGTCTCCTACGAGCAGTACTTC. The chain couples TRBV11-2 to TRBJ2-7, with TRBD1 identical over 10 bases. Germline V gene lookup returns CDR1 SGHAT and CDR2 FQNNGV. This CDR3 is built from 19 residues. The trim removed 5 bases at V and 0 bases at J, leaving 16 bases unmatched.

J is TRBJ2-7 and V is TRBV4-2, with TRBD2 as a possible D gene (6 bases). Germline values: CDR1 LGHNA, CDR2 YNFKEQ. Trimming stripped 0 bases from V and 7 bases from J, with 16 bases between. This CDR3 comprises 15 residues. The CDR3 DNA sequence: TGTGCCAGCAGCCAAGATACATCGGGAGTGGGTGAGCAGTACTTC. This gives the protein CASSQDTSGVGEQYF.

This chain links TRBV28 with TRBJ2-7, with a tentative D call TRBD2 (5 bases). The CDR3 consists of 15 residues. Germline values: CDR1 MDHEN, CDR2 SYDVKM. Trimming took off 2 bases at V and 2 bases at J, with 13 bases between the two ends. CDR3 amino acids: CASSLPRGSPYEQYF. In DNA form, the CDR3 reads TGTGCCAGCAGTTTACCAAGAGGGTCTCCCTACGAGCAGTACTTC.

The rearrangement joins TRBV11-2 to TRBJ2-2; maybe TRBD1 (6 bases). Trimming cost V 2 bases and J 5 bases, with 12 bases left between them. From germline, CDR1 is SGHAT and CDR2 FQNNGV. The CDR3 covers 15 residues. CDR3 residues: CASSLIEGVTGELFF. The DNA for the CDR3 is TGTGCCAGCAGCTTAATCGAGGGGGTGACCGGGGAGCTGTTTTTT.

The chain couples TRBV5-4 to TRBJ2-1, with 7 bases fitting TRBD2. Germline V CDR1 and CDR2: SGHNT, YYREEE (reference sequence). The length of the CDR3 is 12 residues. V was pared by 4 bases and J by 7 bases, with 2 bases of the junction left unmatched. In DNA form, the CDR3 reads TGTGCCAGCAGCGGAGCGGGGAATGAGCAGTTCTTC. As protein: CASSGAGNEQFF.

The chain employs TRBV21-1 and TRBJ2-6; TRBD2 is taken as the D call from the table, unchecked against the DNA. TRBV21-1 is labeled a pseudogene. The CDR3 sequence is 16 residues long. The CDR3: CASSIKRDSGANVLTF. The CDR3 nucleotides are TGTGCCAGCAGCATTAAGCGGGACTCTGGGGCCAACGTCCTGACTTTC.

V usage is TRBV18 and J usage is TRBJ2-3, with 8 positions matching TRBD2. Germline trimming cut 6 bases from V and 1 base from J; bases unmatched to any gene: 0. From germline, CDR1 is KGHSH and CDR2 LQKENI. This CDR3 contains 13 residues. This CDR3 reads CASSGGGTDTQYF. Written as DNA, the CDR3 is TGTGCCAGCTCCGGGGGGGGCACAGATACGCAGTATTTT.

V and J are TRBV2 and TRBJ1-5; a weak D match, TRBD1 (5 bases). V lost 2 bases and J lost 9, with 14 bases in between. Germline V gene data show CDR1 as SNHLY and CDR2 as FYNNEI. This CDR3 has 14 amino acids. CDR3 sequence reads: CASSELGVRGPQHF. The CDR3 nucleotides are TGTGCCAGCAGTGAATTAGGGGTTAGGGGGCCCCAGCATTTT.

Here the CDR3 reads CASSEGQGPHNEQFF. CDR3 DNA sequence: TGTGCCAGCAGTGAAGGACAGGGCCCACACAATGAGCAGTTCTTC. The gene calls are TRBV2 and TRBJ2-1, with TRBD1 matching 7 bases. Germline V CDR1 and CDR2: SNHLY, FYNNEI. V gave up 1 base and J gave up 5 bases; unmatched junction bases: 5. The CDR3 has 15 amino acids.

V is TRBV28 and J is TRBJ1-2, with D tentatively TRBD1 (6 bases). The CDR3 is 14 amino acids. The germline gives CDR1 MDHEN, CDR2 SYDVKM. V dropped 5 bases and J dropped 4 bases, with 14 bases sitting between them. CDR3 sequence reads: CASSLQGITYGYTF. Here the CDR3 DNA reads TGTGCCAGCAGTCTACAGGGTATTACCTATGGCTACACCTTC.

The V call is TRBV18, the J call TRBJ1-5; no clear D gene. The CDR3 is 14 amino acids. Trimming pared 2 bases from V and 4 bases from J, leaving 9 bases between. Germline lookup yields CDR1 KGHSH and CDR2 LQKENI. As DNA, the CDR3 is TGTGCCAGCTCACCAGGGCAGCAGAATCAGCCCCAGCATTTT. Amino acid sequence: CASSPGQQNQPQHF. Together with reference TRBV18 and TRBJ1-5, the CDR3 gives the full variable domain: NAGVMQNPRHLVRRRGQEARLRCSPMKGHSHVYWYRQLPEEGLKFMVYLQKENIIDESGMPKERFSAEFPKEGPSILRIQQVVRGDSAAYFCASSPGQQNQPQHFGDGTRLSIL.

This clone appeared a single time. This chain uses TRBV30 with TRBJ1-5, with TRBD1 matching over 8 bases. Germline loops: CDR1 GTSNPN, CDR2 SVGIG (reference sequence). Unmatched junction bases numbered 8, after V lost 1 base and J lost 3 bases. This CDR3 comprises 16 residues. For the CDR3, the DNA is TGTGCCTGGAGTGAATGGGCAGGGGGCAACAATCAGCCCCAGCATTTT. This translates into CAWSEWAGGNNQPQHF.

V is TRBV5-1 and J is TRBJ2-1; 8 positions match TRBD2. CDR1 is SGHRS and CDR2 is YFSETQ in the germline V gene. J gave up 4 bases and V 5 bases, and 5 bases lay outside the gene matches. The CDR3 runs to 14 residues. For the CDR3, the DNA is TGCGCCAGCAGGGGAATAGCGGGGTACAATGAGCAGTTCTTC. It codes for CASRGIAGYNEQFF. The full variable domain, with the rest looked up from reference TRBV5-1 and TRBJ2-1, is KAGVTQTPRYLIKTRGQQVTLSCSPISGHRSVSWYQQTPGQGLQFLFEYFSETQRNKGNFPGRFSGRQFSNSRSEMNVSTLELGDSALYLCASRGIAGYNEQFFGPGTRLTVL.

The gene calls are TRBV27 and TRBJ1-1; D unclear. CDR3 length: 14 amino acids. In germline, CDR1 is MNHEY, CDR2 SMNVEV (reference sequence). Deletions cut 5 bases from V and 1 base from J, with 11 bases between. The chain's CDR3 is CASSRLNWNTEAFF. The CDR3 DNA reads as TGTGCCAGCAGTCGCTTAAACTGGAACACTGAAGCTTTCTTT.